The clone carrying this TCR beta chain came up a few times. Sequenced by immunoSEQ multiplex PCR; TCRdb stores in-frame clones only, minus some. The table records about 77,000 clones, 80% of them present only once. This sample was taken from a study of blood T cell repertoires in COVID-19. This CDR3 is 15 amino acids long. Germline V lookup: CDR1 LNHDA, CDR2 SQIVND (reference sequence). V lost 0 bases and J 1 base, leaving 9 bases between the germline ends. The specimen sequenced was peripheral blood. This chain uses TRBV19 with TRBJ1-1; D is uncertain. This receptor was taken from a woman in her sixties or seventies with acute or convalescent COVID-19. The CDR3 reads CASSIDPGSNTEAFF. CDR3 DNA: TGTGCCAGTAGTATAGATCCGGGATCGAACACTGAAGCTTTCTTT.